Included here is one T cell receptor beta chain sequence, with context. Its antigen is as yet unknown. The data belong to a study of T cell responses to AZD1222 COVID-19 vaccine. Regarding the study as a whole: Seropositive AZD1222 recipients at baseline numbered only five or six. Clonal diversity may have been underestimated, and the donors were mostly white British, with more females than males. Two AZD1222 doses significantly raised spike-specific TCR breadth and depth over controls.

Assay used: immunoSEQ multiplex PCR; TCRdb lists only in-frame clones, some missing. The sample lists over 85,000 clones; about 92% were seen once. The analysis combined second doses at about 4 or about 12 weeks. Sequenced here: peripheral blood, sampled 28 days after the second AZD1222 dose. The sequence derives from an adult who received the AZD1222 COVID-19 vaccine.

The CDR3 nucleotides read TGTGCAAGTCGCTTAGTTGGGGATTCTTACGAGCAGTACGTC. Amino acids: CASRLVGDSYEQYV. The chain is built from TRBV12-2 and TRBJ2-7. TRBV12-2 is given as a pseudogene. This CDR3 spans 14 amino acids.